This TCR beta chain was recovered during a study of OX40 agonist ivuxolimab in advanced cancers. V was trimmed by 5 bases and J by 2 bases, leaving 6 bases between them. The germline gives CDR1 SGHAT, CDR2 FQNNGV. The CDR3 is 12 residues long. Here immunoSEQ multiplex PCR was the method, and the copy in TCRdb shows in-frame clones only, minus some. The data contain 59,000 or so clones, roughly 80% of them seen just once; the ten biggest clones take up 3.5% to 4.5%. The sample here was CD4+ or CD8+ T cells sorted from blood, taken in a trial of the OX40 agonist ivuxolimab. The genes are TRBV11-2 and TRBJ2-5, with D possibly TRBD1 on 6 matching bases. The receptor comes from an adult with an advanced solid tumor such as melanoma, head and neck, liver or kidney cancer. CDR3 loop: CASSTGQETQYF. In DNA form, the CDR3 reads TGTGCCAGCAGCACAGGGCAAGAGACCCAGTACTTC.